This passage covers 4 T cell receptor beta chains from one sample sequenced in a study of T cell repertoires in ileal Crohn's disease. Profiling relied on immunoSEQ multiplex PCR, and the TCRdb table lists in-frame clones only, not all of them. The sample has 11,000 to 15,000 clones, roughly 85% seen once. The sequencing sample was made of ileal tissue. These receptors all stem from an adult with Crohn's disease.

This chain uses TRBV5-1 with TRBJ2-4; 9 bases are a match to TRBD1. The length of the CDR3 is 17 residues. Germline V gene sequence: CDR1 SGHRS, CDR2 YFSETQ. The V and J ends lost 0 bases and 2 bases, in that order; junction bases with no gene match: 6. The CDR3 protein is CASSLAGTGRTKNIQYF. The CDR3, as DNA: TGCGCCAGCAGCTTGGCCGGGACAGGGAGGACCAAAAACATTCAGTACTTC.

The chain joins TRBV12-5 to TRBJ1-1; possibly TRBD1 for D (6 bases). The CDR3 spans 12 residues. Germline lookup yields CDR1 LGHNT and CDR2 FRNRAP. V was pared by 2 bases and J by 8 bases, with 9 bases between. Here the CDR3 reads CASGLSGVEAFF. The CDR3 nucleotides are TGTGCTAGTGGTTTGTCAGGGGTGGAAGCTTTCTTT.

The chain couples TRBV11-2 to TRBJ2-5; no clear D gene. The germline V gene has CDR1 SGHAT and CDR2 FQNNGV. Trimming pared 0 bases from V and 4 bases from J, leaving 3 bases between. The length of the CDR3 is 12 residues. The DNA of the CDR3 is TGTGCCAGCAGCTTAGACATAGAGACCCAGTACTTC. Amino acids: CASSLDIETQYF. Based on the CDR3 plus reference TRBV11-2 and TRBJ2-5, the full variable domain is EAGVAQSPRYKIIEKRQSVAFWCNPISGHATLYWYQQILGQGPKLLIQFQNNGVVDDSQLPKDRFSAERLKGVDSTLKIQPAKLEDSAVYLCASSLDIETQYFGPGTRLLVL.

This chain uses TRBV18 with TRBJ1-1; TRBD1 is a possible D gene (6 bases). Germline CDR1 is KGHSH and CDR2 is LQKENI. The V gene lost 5 bases and the J gene lost 1 base, with 8 bases spanning the gap. The CDR3 totals 13 residues. CDR3 sequence (DNA): TGTGCCAGCTCAGCAGGGGCGAACACTGAAGCTTTCTTT. It codes for CASSAGANTEAFF.